The clone carrying this T cell receptor beta chain was seen only a few times. V gave up 3 bases and J gave up 2 bases, with 11 bases separating them. Per the germline V gene, CDR1 is MNHEY and CDR2 is SMNVEV (reference sequence). The CDR3 spans 14 residues. The data belong to a study of blood T cell repertoires in COVID-19. Only in-frame clones appear in the TCRdb table, and some are missing; sequencing was by immunoSEQ multiplex PCR. The sample consists of fewer than 250,000 clones, roughly 80% of them appearing once. The chain uses TRBV27 and TRBJ2-7, with D possibly TRBD2 on 7 matching bases. The sample was PBMCs or T cells enriched from blood (not recorded which). The clonotype was recovered from a woman aged 50 to 60 who had been exposed to COVID-19. Written as DNA, the CDR3 is TGTGCCAGCAGTTTGAGGGGGGGCCCCTACGAGCAGTACTTC. It yields the protein CASSLRGGPYEQYF.